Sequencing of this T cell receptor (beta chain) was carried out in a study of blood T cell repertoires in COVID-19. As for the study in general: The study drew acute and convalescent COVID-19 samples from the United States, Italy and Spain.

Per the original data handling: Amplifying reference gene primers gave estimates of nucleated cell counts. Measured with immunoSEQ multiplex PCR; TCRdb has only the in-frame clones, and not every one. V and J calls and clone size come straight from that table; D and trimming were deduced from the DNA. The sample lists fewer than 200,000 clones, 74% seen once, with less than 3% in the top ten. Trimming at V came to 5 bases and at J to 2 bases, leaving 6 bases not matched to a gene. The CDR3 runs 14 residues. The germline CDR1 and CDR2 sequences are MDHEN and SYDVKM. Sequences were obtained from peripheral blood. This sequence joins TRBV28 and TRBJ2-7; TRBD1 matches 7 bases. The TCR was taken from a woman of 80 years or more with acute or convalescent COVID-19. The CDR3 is CASSPGQAPYEQYF. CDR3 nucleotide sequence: TGTGCCAGCAGTCCCGGACAGGCCCCCTACGAGCAGTACTTC.